Listed below are T cell receptor beta chains from one sample, sequenced in a study of high-grade serous ovarian cancer treatment subgroups. Sequenced by immunoSEQ multiplex PCR; TCRdb stores in-frame clones only, minus some. The data contain some 40,000 clones, around three quarters of them singletons. The specimen sequenced was tumor tissue. Receptor source: a human donor with high-grade serous ovarian cancer. The CDR3 runs from the conserved cysteine through the conserved F or W. D genes are given only for firm matches. Only some rows state a clone size, as once, few, many or a class for expanded clones.

v_call	clone_size	d_call	j_call	cdr3_length	cdr3_nt	cdr3_aa
TRBV27	NA	NA	TRBJ1-1	13	TGTGCCAGCAGTTTATATGGAGGGGGAGAAGCTTTCTTT	CASSLYGGGEAFF
TRBV20-1	NA	NA	TRBJ2-7	11	TGCAGTGCGCTCAGGGTTGGGGAGCAGTACTTC	CSALRVGEQYF
TRBV6-6	NA	TRBD1	TRBJ2-7	16	TGTGCCAGCAGTTACTCGAGGACAGGGGACCCCTACGAGCAGTACTTC	CASSYSRTGDPYEQYF
TRBV27	few	NA	TRBJ1-1	15	TGTGCCAGCAGTCTCCAAGGCAGCCCGAGAACTGAAGCTTTCTTT	CASSLQGSPRTEAFF
TRBV5-6	NA	TRBD2	TRBJ2-5	16	TGTGCCAGCAGCTTGGAAGAGCTAGCGGGAGTAAAGACCCAGTACTTC	CASSLEELAGVKTQYF
TRBV6-1	NA	TRBD1	TRBJ1-1	14	TGTGCCAGCAGTGGATTGACAGGGGGCACTGAAGCTTTCTTT	CASSGLTGGTEAFF
TRBV5-5	NA	TRBD1	TRBJ1-1	16	TGTGCCAGCAGCCGAGACAGGGGGCTGCGATTAACTGAAGCTTTCTTT	CASSRDRGLRLTEAFF
TRBV4-3	few	NA	TRBJ1-4	17	TGCGCCAGCAGCCAGCGCAGGGAGGGGGAAACTAATGAAAAACTGTTTTTT	CASSQRREGETNEKLFF
TRBV9	NA	NA	TRBJ1-5	14	TGTGCCAGCAGCCGAACAGGAGACAATCAGCCCCAGCATTTT	CASSRTGDNQPQHF
TRBV13	NA	TRBD1	TRBJ1-1	18	TGTGCCAGCAGCTTAGCCCTCATTAACAGGGGAGGATACACTGAAGCTTTCTTT	CASSLALINRGGYTEAFF
TRBV5-1	NA	NA	TRBJ2-6	17	TGCGCCAGCAGCGGATGGGACACGAGCTCTGGGGCCAACGTCCTGACTTTC	CASSGWDTSSGANVLTF
TRBV5-1	NA	NA	TRBJ2-3	16	TGCGCCAGCAGCACCTCTACCCGGGTCTCCACAGATACGCAGTATTTT	CASSTSTRVSTDTQYF
TRBV7-9	NA	NA	TRBJ1-4	15	TGTGCCAGCAGCTTAGGGGGCAGGGTCGGGGAAAAACTGTTTTTT	CASSLGGRVGEKLFF
TRBV6-1	NA	TRBD1	TRBJ1-5	14	TGTGCCAGCAGGGGGCGGACAGGGGGCCAGCCCCAGCATTTT	CASRGRTGGQPQHF
TRBV7-2	once	NA	TRBJ2-1	13	TGTGCCAGCAGCCCCCGCGCGCCCAATGAGCAGTTCTTC	CASSPRAPNEQFF
TRBV18	NA	NA	TRBJ1-3	15	TGTGCCAGCTCACCACGAGAGGAGAGGGGAAACACCATATATTTT	CASSPREERGNTIYF
TRBV5-7	NA	NA	TRBJ2-7	15	TGTGCCAGCAGAAACAGTTTTTTCAGCTCCTACGAGCAGTACTTC	CASRNSFFSSYEQYF
TRBV7-2	NA	NA	TRBJ2-5	13	TGTGCCAGCGAGAGGGACGGGAGAGAGACCCAGTACTTC	CASERDGRETQYF
TRBV19	NA	TRBD1	TRBJ2-1	16	TGTGCCAGTACTGAGGACAGGGCTCAGCGTAGAAATGAGCAGTTCTTC	CASTEDRAQRRNEQFF
TRBV5-1	NA	NA	TRBJ2-7	14	TGCGCCAGCAGCTTGGGAGGGAGCTCCTACGAGCAGTACTTC	CASSLGGSSYEQYF
TRBV27	NA	NA	TRBJ2-1	14	TGTGCCAGCAGTTTTTTGCACTCCTACAATGAGCAGTTCTTC	CASSFLHSYNEQFF
TRBV7-8	NA	TRBD1	TRBJ2-4	16	TGTGCCAGCAGCCAGGGACAGAGTCTAGCCAAAAACATTCAGTACTTC	CASSQGQSLAKNIQYF
TRBV19	few	TRBD1	TRBJ2-7	14	TGTGCCAGTAGTCGAACGGGACAGGGGAACGAGCAGTACTTC	CASSRTGQGNEQYF
TRBV7-9	NA	TRBD1	TRBJ1-4	15	TGTGCCAGCAGCTTAGTGACAGGGGCGTCTGAAAAACTGTTTTTT	CASSLVTGASEKLFF
TRBV30	few	NA	TRBJ1-1	15	TGTGCCTGGAGTGCAGGCCTCGCCCGGAACACTGAAGCTTTCTTT	CAWSAGLARNTEAFF
TRBV29-1	NA	NA	TRBJ2-7	13	TGCAGCGTTGAGGGGACCCCCCCCTACGAGCAGTACTTC	CSVEGTPPYEQYF
TRBV7-6	NA	NA	TRBJ1-1	14	TGTGCCAGCAGCTTCGCGACGCAAAACACTGAAGCTTTCTTT	CASSFATQNTEAFF
TRBV18	NA	NA	TRBJ2-7	11	TGTGCCAGCTCACCCGGCGAGGAGCAGTACTTC	CASSPGEEQYF
TRBV4-2	NA	NA	TRBJ2-2	15	TGTGCCAGCAGCCAAGTCAACACCTACACCGGGGAGCTGTTTTTT	CASSQVNTYTGELFF
TRBV7-2	few	TRBD2	TRBJ2-7	15	TGTGCCAGCAGCCTTGGGACTAGCTCCTTCTACGAGCAGTACTTC	CASSLGTSSFYEQYF
TRBV5-1	NA	NA	TRBJ2-6	14	TGCGCCAGCAGCTCCTTCTCTGGGGCCAACGTCCTGACTTTC	CASSSFSGANVLTF
TRBV28	NA	NA	TRBJ1-5	16	TGTGCCAGCAGTTTTCGACAGCGAGGGAGCAATCAGCCCCAGCATTTT	CASSFRQRGSNQPQHF
TRBV28	NA	NA	TRBJ2-2	15	TGTGCCAGCAGTTCCGAGGGACGAAGAACCGGGGAGCTGTTTTTT	CASSSEGRRTGELFF
TRBV5-1	NA	TRBD2	TRBJ2-1	15	TGCGCCAGCAGCTCGAGGGGGACTAGCACGTCTGAGCAGTTCTTC	CASSSRGTSTSEQFF
TRBV10-3	NA	TRBD1	TRBJ2-2	18	TGTGCCATCAGTGAGTCGTATGGGACAGGCGACCCCGCCGGGGAGCTGTTTTTT	CAISESYGTGDPAGELFF
TRBV5-1	NA	NA	TRBJ2-1	15	TGCGCCAGCAGCTTCGAGGTGGGAGCTAAGAATGAGCAGTTCTTC	CASSFEVGAKNEQFF
TRBV11-3	NA	NA	TRBJ2-7	14	TGTGCCAGCAGCTTTGCCCACACGTCCTACGAGCAGTACTTC	CASSFAHTSYEQYF
TRBV27	NA	NA	TRBJ1-3	17	TGTGCCAGCAGTTTATCGCCCCCCGGTAGGTTAGGAAACACCATATATTTT	CASSLSPPGRLGNTIYF
TRBV6-5	NA	NA	TRBJ2-2	13	TGTGCCAGCAGTTACAGGGTAACCGGGGAGCTGTTTTTT	CASSYRVTGELFF
TRBV5-1	NA	NA	TRBJ2-2	20	TGCGCCAGCAGCCAAGGTGGAGTACTAGCGAGAGAGGGGGACACCGGGGAGCTGTTTTTT	CASSQGGVLAREGDTGELFF
TRBV14	NA	TRBD2	TRBJ2-1	17	TGTGCCAGCAGCCATTTTAGCGGGACGCCCTCCTACAATGAGCAGTTCTTC	CASSHFSGTPSYNEQFF
TRBV10-3	once	NA	TRBJ1-2	13	TGTGCCATCAGTGAGCCAGGGAAGGAGGGCTACACCTTC	CAISEPGKEGYTF
TRBV9	NA	TRBD2	TRBJ2-1	16	TGTGCCAGCAGCGTAGGCTGGGCGGGAGCCCTCAATGAGCAGTTCTTC	CASSVGWAGALNEQFF
TRBV7-2	NA	NA	TRBJ2-7	14	TGTGCCAGCAGCAAAGACAGGAATTCCTACGAGCAGTACTTC	CASSKDRNSYEQYF
TRBV11-3	NA	NA	TRBJ2-5	15	TGTGCCAGCAGCTTAGGACGACAGCCGCCTGCGACCCAGTACTTC	CASSLGRQPPATQYF
TRBV28	NA	TRBD1	TRBJ2-7	17	TGTGCCAGCATCCCCGCCATAGGACAGGGGGCCTCCTACGAGCAGTACTTC	CASIPAIGQGASYEQYF
TRBV2	few	NA	TRBJ2-3	13	TGTGCCAGCAGTCTTTTCGGGGCAGATACGCAGTATTTT	CASSLFGADTQYF
TRBV27	NA	TRBD1	TRBJ1-5	15	TGTGCCAGCAGTGGAAGGACAGGGTCGGATCAGCCCCAGCATTTT	CASSGRTGSDQPQHF
TRBV5-1	few	NA	TRBJ1-2	12	TGCGCCAGCAGCTTGGGAACATATGGCTACACCTTC	CASSLGTYGYTF
TRBV2	NA	NA	TRBJ2-1	12	TGTGCCTCTGGGACTGGACGGGATGAGCAGTTCTTC	CASGTGRDEQFF
TRBV5-5	NA	NA	TRBJ1-1	13	TGTGCCAGCAGTCTCACCCCGGGGACTGAAGCTTTCTTT	CASSLTPGTEAFF
TRBV2	few	NA	TRBJ2-2	18	TGTGCCAGCAGTGAAGCTTTACCCCAGGGAGGGAACACCGGGGAGCTGTTTTTT	CASSEALPQGGNTGELFF